A selection of T cell receptor beta chains follows, all from one sample in a study of blood T cell repertoires in COVID-19. The repertoire was sequenced with immunoSEQ multiplex PCR; TCRdb's copy has only in-frame clones and lacks some. The sample has fewer than 350,000 clones; approximately 90% are singletons. Specimen: peripheral blood. The receptors here all came from a woman aged 25 to 39 with COVID-19, enrolled during active disease. Both conserved end residues are part of each CDR3. Each record gives: clone size, D gene, J gene, V gene, CDR3 protein, CDR3 DNA. A D gene is named only where the DNA matches it firmly. The size of a clone is reported for some rows only, either as once, few or many, or as a class for expanded clones.

>.|.|TRBJ2-1|TRBV3-1/TRBV3-2
CASSQDTGNEQFF
TGTGCCAGCAGCCAAGATACAGGGAATGAGCAGTTCTTC
>.|.|TRBJ1-1|TRBV6-5
CASSYREFSEAFF
TGTGCCAGCAGTTACAGGGAGTTTAGTGAAGCTTTCTTT
>.|.|TRBJ1-1|TRBV18
CASSRGGDGAFF
TGTGCCAGCTCACGAGGAGGGGATGGGGCTTTCTTT
>few|.|TRBJ1-6|TRBV27
CASSLSGQGRNSPLHF
TGTGCCAGCAGTTTATCGGGGCAGGGTCGTAATTCACCCCTCCACTTT
>.|.|TRBJ1-5|TRBV29-1
CSVAAGVGSNQPQHF
TGCAGCGTTGCGGCAGGGGTCGGGAGCAATCAGCCCCAGCATTTT
>.|.|TRBJ1-6|TRBV7-9
CASSENRVGNSPLHF
TGTGCCAGCAGCGAAAACAGGGTTGGCAATTCACCCCTCCACTTT
>once|TRBD2|TRBJ2-3|TRBV13
CASSSRLAGGYTDTQYF
TGTGCCAGCAGCTCCCGACTAGCGGGAGGGTACACAGATACGCAGTATTTT
>.|.|TRBJ1-1|TRBV6-6
CASSLTGNTEAFF
TGTGCCAGCAGCCTAACAGGGAACACTGAAGCTTTCTTT
>.|.|TRBJ1-6|TRBV6-4
CASSDSRGGLSSYNSPLHF
TGTGCCAGCAGTGACTCGAGAGGGGGACTAAGCTCCTATAATTCACCCCTCCACTTT
>.|TRBD2|TRBJ2-7|TRBV6-5
CASSPPGTSGYEQYF
TGTGCCAGCAGTCCCCCCGGGACTAGCGGCTACGAGCAGTACTTC
>.|TRBD1|TRBJ1-2|TRBV11-2
CASSPGQGGIVGYTF
TGTGCCAGCAGCCCAGGACAGGGCGGTATCGTTGGCTACACCTTC
>.|.|TRBJ1-5|TRBV5-5
CASSSGPGDQPQHF
TGTGCCAGCAGCTCCGGGCCGGGGGATCAGCCCCAGCATTTT
>few|TRBD1|TRBJ2-4|TRBV6-1
CASSDGPDRGRRYF
TGTGCCAGCAGTGACGGCCCGGACAGGGGGCGAAGGTACTTC
>.|TRBD2|TRBJ2-1|TRBV9
CASSVGVEGGLYNEQFF
TGTGCCAGCAGCGTAGGGGTGGAGGGAGGGCTCTACAATGAGCAGTTCTTC
>.|.|TRBJ2-1|TRBV29-1
CSVTDRTTYNEQFF
TGCAGCGTCACCGACAGAACCACCTACAATGAGCAGTTCTTC
>.|TRBD1|TRBJ2-2|TRBV24-1
CATGQTGGTGELFF
TGTGCCACCGGTCAGACAGGGGGAACCGGGGAGCTGTTTTTT
>.|.|TRBJ2-3|TRBV29-1
CSVATRKGDTQYF
TGCAGCGTAGCGACTAGAAAGGGAGATACGCAGTATTTT
>.|TRBD2|TRBJ2-7|TRBV2
CASSAFGEGMKYF
TGTGCCAGCAGCGCCTTCGGGGAGGGGATGAAGTACTTC
>.|.|TRBJ1-5|TRBV30
CAWSPDSYQPQHF
TGTGCCTGGAGTCCGGACAGTTATCAGCCCCAGCATTTT
>few|TRBD1|TRBJ1-5|TRBV30
CAWREGTGGSQPQHF
TGTGCCTGGAGAGAAGGGACAGGAGGGAGTCAGCCCCAGCATTTT
>.|TRBD2|TRBJ2-7|TRBV2
CASSELAGGPDEQYF
TGTGCCAGCAGTGAATTAGCGGGAGGGCCTGACGAGCAGTACTTC
>.|.|TRBJ1-5|TRBV18
CASSPPGGGQPQHF
TGTGCCAGCTCACCACCGGGCGGGGGTCAGCCCCAGCATTTT
>.|.|TRBJ1-4|TRBV11-2
CASSLGGTDEKLFF
TGTGCCAGCAGCTTAGGAGGGACTGATGAAAAACTGTTTTTT
>.|.|TRBJ1-5|TRBV30
CAWSVRGNQLQHF
TGTGCCTGGAGTGTACGGGGGAATCAGCTCCAGCATTTT
>.|.|TRBJ1-2|TRBV6-2/TRBV6-3
CASSYSMADGYTF
TGTGCCAGCAGTTATTCCATGGCTGATGGCTACACCTTC
>.|TRBD1|TRBJ2-7|TRBV7-9
CASSTTGASPSYEQYF
TGTGCCAGCAGCACAACAGGGGCTTCTCCATCCTACGAGCAGTACTTC
>.|.|TRBJ2-6|TRBV2
CASTLVFSGANVLTF
TGTGCCAGCACCCTCGTCTTCTCGGGGGCCAACGTCCTGACTTTC
>.|TRBD1|TRBJ1-3|TRBV5-4
CASSPGQGRNTIYF
TGTGCCAGCAGCCCGGGACAGGGCAGAAACACCATATATTTT
>.|.|TRBJ2-1|TRBV11-3
CASSLQSGGLGEQFF
TGTGCCAGCAGCTTACAATCTGGAGGGCTTGGTGAGCAGTTCTTC
>.|TRBD2|TRBJ2-1|TRBV15
CATSRSPGLAIDEQFF
TGTGCCACCAGCAGATCCCCGGGACTAGCGATAGATGAGCAGTTCTTC
>.|TRBD1|TRBJ2-3|TRBV5-6
CASSFWDRGLDTQYF
TGTGCCAGCAGCTTTTGGGACAGGGGCCTGGATACGCAGTATTTT
>.|TRBD2|TRBJ2-7|TRBV4-3
CASSLAVAGGAYEQYF
TGCGCCAGCAGCCTGGCTGTTGCGGGAGGCGCCTACGAGCAGTACTTC
>.|TRBD1|TRBJ1-1|TRBV19
CASSSTGTGPTEAFF
TGTGCCAGTAGTTCCACCGGGACAGGGCCTACTGAAGCTTTCTTT
>.|.|TRBJ2-7|TRBV6-5
CASRPGQRGEQYF
TGTGCCAGCAGACCAGGACAGAGGGGCGAGCAGTACTTC
>.|TRBD1|TRBJ2-1|TRBV23-1
CASSRKQGSEQFF
TGCGCCAGCAGTCGAAAACAGGGGAGCGAGCAGTTCTTC
>once|TRBD2|TRBJ2-1|TRBV7-3
CASSLWGGDNSYNEQFF
TGTGCCAGCAGCTTATGGGGGGGAGACAACTCCTACAATGAGCAGTTCTTC
>.|.|TRBJ2-3|TRBV27
CASSFSSSDTQYF
TGTGCCAGCAGTTTCTCCTCGTCAGATACGCAGTATTTT
>.|TRBD2|TRBJ2-7|TRBV5-1
CASSLSLAGAKGLYEQYF
TGCGCCAGCAGCTTGAGTCTAGCGGGGGCTAAAGGTCTCTACGAGCAGTACTTC
>.|.|TRBJ2-2|TRBV9
CASSARGNTGELFF
TGTGCCAGCAGCGCCAGGGGGAACACCGGGGAGCTGTTTTTT
>.|TRBD1|TRBJ2-7|TRBV7-2
CASSSTGGVSYEQYF
TGTGCCAGCAGCTCGACAGGGGGGGTCTCCTACGAGCAGTACTTC
>.|.|TRBJ2-7|TRBV30
CAWSHRVGEQYF
TGTGCCTGGAGTCACAGGGTGGGCGAGCAGTACTTC
>.|TRBD2|TRBJ2-5|TRBV28
CASSLPAGVGGTQYF
TGTGCCAGCAGCCTTCCTGCGGGAGTCGGGGGGACCCAGTACTTC
>.|TRBD1|TRBJ1-1|TRBV29-1
CSAGQGWGTEAFF
TGCAGCGCCGGACAGGGGTGGGGCACTGAAGCTTTCTTT
>.|.|TRBJ1-4|TRBV9
CASSVAMADEKLFF
TGTGCCAGCAGCGTCGCGATGGCGGATGAAAAACTGTTTTTT
>.|.|TRBJ1-5|TRBV4-1
CASSQEGGGVQPQHF
TGCGCCAGCAGCCAAGAGGGTGGCGGGGTACAGCCCCAGCATTTT
>.|TRBD1|TRBJ2-5|TRBV10-3
CAIRGQGARETQYF
TGTGCCATCAGGGGACAGGGGGCCCGGGAGACCCAGTACTTC